Each of the 32 T cell receptor beta chains below was sequenced from the same sample in a study of cytomegalovirus exposure and HLA in healthy donors (dated by TCRdb to 2015 to 2018). Library generation was performed with the immunoSEQ multiplex PCR assay. The multiplex PCR relied on a mix of 60 forward primers for TCR Vbeta segments and 13 reverse primers for TCR Jbeta segments. Imported from immuneACCESS, the table was reduced by TCRdb to in-frame sequences with V and J called. These copies leave out some clones; in studies compared against another copy, an unresolved V gene accounts for under half, and the cause of the remainder is not known. Within this sample are about 200,000 clones, with roughly 84% of them counted one time only. Of the sample, 1.7% falls within the top ten clones. The sample comprised PBMCs. These receptor sequences come from a man between 45 and 60 years old in good health and CMV-seronegative.

The J gene is TRBJ2-7, the V gene TRBV7-9; D is possibly TRBD1 (6 bases). CDR1 is SEHNR and CDR2 is FQNEAQ in the germline V gene (reference sequence). The CDR3 extends over 16 amino acids. V shed 5 bases and J shed 5 bases, with 22 bases lying between them. This CDR3 reads CASSPPSSGHRDEQYF. CDR3 in DNA: TGTGCCAGCAGCCCGCCCTCATCGGGACATAGGGACGAGCAGTACTTC.

This clone was recorded a few times. The genes are TRBV7-2 and TRBJ2-1; 8 positions match TRBD2. The CDR3 runs to 15 residues. V shed 5 bases and J 4 bases; nucleotides not matched to a gene: 7. In germline, CDR1 is SGHTA, CDR2 FQGNSA. CDR3 bases: TGTGCCAGCAGCCCCAGCGGGAGTCAGTACAATGAGCAGTTCTTC. Its translation: CASSPSGSQYNEQFF.

Regarding this clone: Other nucleotide sequences from this sample produce the same CDR3. V and J are TRBV28 and TRBJ1-5, with 8 nucleotides matching TRBD1. Germline CDR1 reads MDHEN; CDR2 reads SYDVKM. CDR3 length: 16 amino acids. The junction had 3 bases not matched to a gene; V was cut back by 2 bases and J by 0 bases. CDR3 DNA: TGTGCCAGCAGTTTAAGGACAGGGCTTAGCAATCAGCCCCAGCATTTT. Protein sequence: CASSLRTGLSNQPQHF.

This clone was counted once. The chain uses TRBV18 and TRBJ2-2, with 10 bases lining up with TRBD2. There are 16 residues in the CDR3. CDR1 and CDR2 (germline): KGHSH, LQKENI. After removal of 3 bases from V and 6 bases from J, the junction contained 7 bases not matched to a gene. Here the CDR3 reads CASSPSTSGKAGELFF. CDR3 nucleotide sequence: TGTGCCAGCTCACCGTCTACTAGCGGGAAGGCCGGGGAGCTGTTTTTT. Filled out from reference TRBV18 and TRBJ2-2, the complete variable domain reads NAGVMQNPRHLVRRRGQEARLRCSPMKGHSHVYWYRQLPEEGLKFMVYLQKENIIDESGMPKERFSAEFPKEGPSILRIQQVVRGDSAAYFCASSPSTSGKAGELFFGEGSRLTVL.

The chain carries TRBV5-4 and TRBJ1-1; no definite D call. The CDR3 runs 13 residues. The germline V gene encodes CDR1 SGHNT and CDR2 YYREEE (reference sequence). V was pared by 2 bases and J by 1 base, with 6 bases between. CDR3 DNA sequence: TGTGCCAGCAGCTTTGGGCAGAACACTGAAGCTTTCTTT. It encodes CASSFGQNTEAFF.

V usage is TRBV7-9 and J usage is TRBJ1-1; D is ambiguous. The CDR3 has 15 amino acids. CDR1 and CDR2 from the germline V gene are SEHNR and FQNEAQ (reference sequence). Between the trimmed V and J ends, which lost 0 bases and 1 base, there was a span of 9 bases. CDR3 in amino acids: CASSLALGPNTEAFF. The CDR3 nucleotides read TGTGCCAGCAGCTTAGCTCTAGGCCCGAACACTGAAGCTTTCTTT.

The V call is TRBV6-4, the J call TRBJ1-1; TRBD1 agrees at 8 bases. Germline trimming cut 6 bases from V and 5 bases from J; bases unmatched to any gene: 5. Germline CDR1 reads MRHNA; CDR2 reads SNTAGT. This CDR3 comprises 13 residues. This CDR3 is CASRAGTGTEAFF. The CDR3 DNA reads TGTGCCAGCAGAGCCGGGACAGGAACTGAAGCTTTCTTT.

The V and J genes are TRBV10-3 and TRBJ2-7; 13 nucleotides align to TRBD2. The CDR3 loop spans 14 amino acids. Germline trimming cut 7 bases from V and 5 bases from J; bases unmatched to any gene: 5. Looked up from germline, CDR1 is ENHRY and CDR2 is SYGVKD. The CDR3 sequence: CAINGLAGADEQYF. The CDR3, as DNA: TGTGCCATCAACGGACTAGCGGGAGCGGACGAGCAGTACTTC.

The gene calls are TRBV29-1 and TRBJ1-2; TRBD1 aligns across 10 bases. The CDR3 has 16 amino acids. V lost 5 bases, J lost 2 bases, and 11 bases stayed unmatched. The germline CDR1 and CDR2 sequences are SQVTM and ANQGSEA. CDR3 sequence (DNA): TGCAGCGTTACCGGGACAGGGGACGGCTCAAACTATGGCTACACCTTC. It is translated as CSVTGTGDGSNYGYTF.

This clone was observed a single time. The rearrangement links TRBV19 to TRBJ2-2; the D gene is possibly TRBD1 (5 bases). Between the trimmed V and J ends, which lost 0 bases and 5 bases, there was a span of 19 bases. Germline V CDR1 and CDR2: LNHDA, SQIVND (reference sequence). The CDR3 has 18 amino acids. CDR3 sequence: CASSIDIRYQGITGELFF. CDR3 nucleotides: TGTGCCAGTAGTATAGATATCCGGTACCAGGGCATAACCGGGGAGCTGTTTTTT.

This rearrangement joins TRBV6-5 to TRBJ1-1, with a weak D call TRBD1 (6 bases). V lost 7 bases and J lost 12, with 15 bases in between. This CDR3 spans 11 amino acids. Germline-derived CDR1 and CDR2 are MNHEY and SVGAGI. The CDR3 is CASNQGRVSFF. CDR3 sequence (DNA): TGTGCCAGCAATCAGGGGCGAGTATCTTTCTTT.

CDR3 sequence: CSAPGVYGYTF. The CDR3 region has the DNA TGCAGTGCCCCAGGGGTCTATGGCTACACCTTC. J is TRBJ1-2 and V is TRBV20-1, with D perhaps TRBD1 (6 bases). The CDR3 extends over 11 amino acids. Germline lookup yields CDR1 DFQATT and CDR2 SNEGSKA (reference sequence). V was clipped by 6 bases and J by 4 bases, with 9 bases between them.

This chain uses TRBV30 with TRBJ1-5, with D perhaps TRBD1 (5 bases). The CDR3 sequence is 13 residues long. Deletions cut 0 bases from V and 7 bases from J, with 10 bases between. In germline, CDR1 is GTSNPN, CDR2 SVGIG (reference sequence). The DNA of the CDR3 is TGTGCCTGGAGTGTGAAAGGGGAACAGCCCCAGCATTTT. This sequence encodes CAWSVKGEQPQHF.

The J gene is TRBJ1-6, the V gene TRBV6-6; 7 bases agree with TRBD1. The CDR3 has 14 residues. J was trimmed by 7 bases and V by 8 bases; bases with no gene match: 8. Germline V gives CDR1 MNHNY, CDR2 SVGAGI (reference sequence). The CDR3 reads CASGPTGSNSPLHF. Written as DNA, the CDR3 is TGTGCCAGCGGCCCGACAGGGTCCAATTCACCCCTCCACTTT.

This clone was recorded only once. The same CDR3 also results from other DNA sequences found in this sample. The genes are TRBV30 and TRBJ1-1; weak D call: TRBD1 (6 bases). V lost 0 bases and J lost 2, with 13 bases in between. Germline-derived CDR1 and CDR2 are GTSNPN and SVGIG (reference sequence). The CDR3 covers 15 residues. The CDR3: CAWSVLGGPNTEAFF. CDR3 DNA sequence: TGTGCCTGGAGTGTGCTCGGGGGGCCAAACACTGAAGCTTTCTTT.

Written as DNA, the CDR3 is TGCGCCAGCAGCCAAGGACAGGGCAGCTCCTACGAGCAGTACTTC. Protein: CASSQGQGSSYEQYF. The chain carries TRBV4-1 and TRBJ2-7; the match to TRBD1 covers 7 bases. The V gene end was trimmed by 1 base and the J gene end by 0 bases; junction bases not matched to a gene: 3. The CDR3 runs to 15 residues. The germline gives CDR1 MGHRA, CDR2 YSYEKL.

This chain links TRBV18 with TRBJ2-7; D is possibly TRBD1 (5 bases). Germline CDR1 is KGHSH and CDR2 is LQKENI. V shed 3 bases and J shed 3 bases, with 12 bases lying between them. The CDR3 length is 14 residues. DNA of the CDR3: TGTGCCAGCTCACCGCGTGGCAGGGACTACGAGCAGTACTTC. It encodes CASSPRGRDYEQYF.

This chain uses TRBV18 with TRBJ2-3; weak D call: TRBD2 (6 bases). Germline CDR1 KGHSH, CDR2 LQKENI. V was trimmed by 0 bases and J by 1 base, leaving 11 bases between them. CDR3 length equals 16 residues. CDR3 loop: CASSPPRGNGTDTQYF. The CDR3 DNA is TGTGCCAGCTCACCACCGCGCGGGAACGGCACAGATACGCAGTATTTT.

The V and J genes are TRBV30 and TRBJ1-1; no clear D gene. Trimming shortened V by 2 bases and J by 4 bases, and 11 bases separated the two germline ends. This CDR3 comprises 13 residues. Per germline, CDR1 GTSNPN and CDR2 SVGIG (reference sequence). In DNA form, the CDR3 reads TGTGCCTGGAGTTCTACAGCGGGCACTGAAGCTTTCTTT. Its translation is CAWSSTAGTEAFF.

The rearrangement uses TRBV5-5 and TRBJ1-1; 9 bases align to TRBD1. The CDR3 is 15 amino acids. Germline V lookup: CDR1 SGHKS, CDR2 YYEKEE (reference sequence). V trimming: 2 bases; J trimming: 0 bases; junction bases outside the gene matches: 2. The CDR3 sequence: CASSFRTGVNTEAFF. As DNA, the CDR3 is TGTGCCAGCAGCTTCCGGACAGGGGTGAACACTGAAGCTTTCTTT.

The chain carries TRBV7-9 and TRBJ1-1; D is uncertain. The CDR3 length is 13 residues. Germline-derived CDR1 and CDR2 are SEHNR and FQNEAQ (reference sequence). Trimming left V 4 bases short and J 4 bases short, with 10 bases between. CDR3 DNA: TGTGCCAGCAGCTCAGAGGAGGGCACTGAAGCTTTCTTT. Protein product: CASSSEEGTEAFF. Variable domain in full (rest from reference TRBV7-9 and TRBJ1-1): DTGVSQNPRHKITKRGQNVTFRCDPISEHNRLYWYRQTLGQGPEFLTYFQNEAQLEKSRLLSDRFSAERPKGSFSTLEIQRTEQGDSAMYLCASSSEEGTEAFFGQGTRLTVV.

This clone was seen just once. The genes are TRBV27 and TRBJ2-3; D perhaps matches TRBD1 (5 bases). CDR3 length: 13 amino acids. Germline lookup yields CDR1 MNHEY and CDR2 SMNVEV (reference sequence). Trimming shortened V by 6 bases and J by 2 bases, and 9 bases separated the two germline ends. The CDR3 spells CASRSQVTDTQYF. The CDR3 region has the DNA TGTGCCAGCAGATCACAGGTCACAGATACGCAGTATTTT.

Here the CDR3 reads CASSATPTGYNEKLFF. For the CDR3, the DNA is TGTGCCAGCAGTGCAACCCCGACAGGTTATAATGAAAAACTGTTTTTT. The chain carries TRBV6-1 and TRBJ1-4; the D gene is possibly TRBD1 (6 bases). V dropped 4 bases and J dropped 4 bases, with 16 bases sitting between them. Per germline, CDR1 MNHNS and CDR2 SASEGT. The CDR3 length is 16 residues.

The V call is TRBV27, the J call TRBJ2-7; possibly TRBD1 for D (5 bases). The CDR3 contains 15 residues. Germline-derived CDR1 and CDR2 are MNHEY and SMNVEV (reference sequence). With 2 bases removed from V and 5 bases from J, the gap between germline ends came to 16 bases. CDR3 in DNA: TGTGCCAGCAGTTTAGGGTCTCAGGGAATCCACGAGCAGTACTTC. This sequence encodes CASSLGSQGIHEQYF.

This chain uses TRBV10-3 with TRBJ2-2; TRBD2 matches 12 bases. The germline gives CDR1 ENHRY, CDR2 SYGVKD. V lost 3 bases to trimming and J lost 5 bases; unmatched junction nucleotides: 10. The CDR3 is 18 residues long. The DNA of the CDR3 is TGTGCCATCAGTGATTCTAGCGGGAGGGCCGTAGGGACCGGGGAGCTGTTTTTT. Translated, it gives CAISDSSGRAVGTGELFF.

This clone was counted only a few times. The rearrangement joins TRBV27 to TRBJ2-1; tentative D call: TRBD1 (6 bases). CDR3 length: 16 amino acids. Trimming removed 1 base from V and 3 bases from J, with 13 bases in between. CDR1 is MNHEY and CDR2 is SMNVEV in the germline V gene (reference sequence). The CDR3 nucleotides read TGTGCCAGCAGTTTATATCAGTCAGGGGACTACAATGAGCAGTTCTTC. It specifies CASSLYQSGDYNEQFF.

This chain connects TRBV5-1 to TRBJ2-3; TRBD2 aligns across 11 bases. The CDR3 is 15 amino acids. The germline CDR1 and CDR2 sequences are SGHRS and YFSETQ. With V trimmed by 5 bases and J by 4 bases, 6 bases remained unmatched. The CDR3 bases are TGCGCCAGCAGTCCCGGGACTAGCGGTGCAGATACGCAGTATTTT. Protein: CASSPGTSGADTQYF.

The V call is TRBV10-3, the J call TRBJ2-1, with 12 bases aligning to TRBD2. This CDR3 region has 15 residues. With V trimmed by 5 bases and J by 8 bases, 7 bases remained unmatched. Germline V gene sequence: CDR1 ENHRY, CDR2 SYGVKD. The CDR3 DNA is TGTGCCATCAGTCAACTAGCGGGAGGCTCGGATGAGCAGTTCTTC. Its protein product is CAISQLAGGSDEQFF.

The chain is built from TRBV18 and TRBJ1-2; no reliable D call. From germline, CDR1 is KGHSH and CDR2 LQKENI. The CDR3 totals 11 residues. The V end was cut by 2 bases, the J end by 7 bases, with 5 bases between. CDR3 DNA sequence: TGTGCCAGCTCACCAGACTTTGGCTACACCTTC. Amino acids: CASSPDFGYTF.

There are a few counts of this clone. The J gene is TRBJ1-2, the V gene TRBV10-2; weak D call: TRBD1 (5 bases). Germline V gene sequence: CDR1 WSHSY, CDR2 SAAADI. The V and J ends lost 5 bases and 5 bases respectively, with 12 bases between them. The CDR3 is 13 amino acids. DNA for the CDR3: TGCGCCAGCAGTCCCCAGGGCCTATATGGCTACACCTTC. It encodes CASSPQGLYGYTF.

V gene TRBV7-9 combines with J gene TRBJ1-1, with 11 nucleotides matching TRBD1. The trim removed 1 base at V and 6 bases at J, leaving 1 base unmatched. Germline V CDR1 and CDR2: SEHNR, FQNEAQ (reference sequence). CDR3 length: 14 amino acids. The CDR3 reads CASSLGGQGAEAFF. The CDR3 DNA is TGTGCCAGCAGCTTAGGGGGACAGGGGGCTGAAGCTTTCTTT. The whole variable domain, remainder taken from reference TRBV7-9 and TRBJ1-1, is DTGVSQNPRHKITKRGQNVTFRCDPISEHNRLYWYRQTLGQGPEFLTYFQNEAQLEKSRLLSDRFSAERPKGSFSTLEIQRTEQGDSAMYLCASSLGGQGAEAFFGQGTRLTVV.

This chain uses TRBV5-1 with TRBJ1-1; D is undetermined. The CDR3 has 13 residues. CDR1 and CDR2 from the germline V gene are SGHRS and YFSETQ. V lost 4 bases and J lost 1, with 8 bases in between. The CDR3 is CASSIETNTEAFF. CDR3 sequence (DNA): TGCGCCAGCAGCATAGAAACGAACACTGAAGCTTTCTTT.